What follows describes a single TCR beta chain. The antigen is undetermined. A much larger clone lies one base from this, so it may be a read error. This sample stems from a study of T-cell memory formation after mild COVID-19. Regarding the study as a whole: Mainly CM and EM harbored the contracting CD4+ clones; mainly EMRA harbored the CD8+ ones.

5'RACE with constant-segment primers yielded barcoded, UMI-tagged TCR alpha and TCR beta cDNA libraries. From the 5' RACE reads, TCRdb called clonotypes with MiXCR, one entry per CDR3 protein. The repertoire holds roughly 280,000 distinct CDR3 sequences, with less than 9.5% as singletons. The CDR3 has 12 residues. The germline CDR1 and CDR2 sequences are SQVTM and ANQGSEA. V was cut by 7 bases and J by 4 bases, with 11 bases left in between. This clonotype was sampled from a man aged 18 to 29 who had mild COVID-19 (a few samples of this study predate the infection). Cell type and time point are not known. Material: PBMCs or a T cell subset sorted from them (not recorded which). The V and J genes are TRBV29-1 and TRBJ1-5; no definite D call. Here the CDR3 DNA reads TGCAGCGCCAAGGACCCTAATCAGCCCCAGCATTTT. This sequence encodes CSAKDPNQPQHF.